This T cell receptor (beta chain) was recovered during a study of CD8 T cells in Susac syndrome. Study results and limitations: It was acknowledged by the study that relatively few individuals were included in its TCR sequencing and HLA analysis.

TCR beta was sequenced from blood CD8+ and CD4+ T cells. It was negative isolation that provided the CD8+ and CD4+ T cells, whereas TEMRA cells were enriched by FACS. Remarks on this clonotype: The antigen remains undetermined.

Random hexamers were used to reverse transcribe an amount of roughly 0.5 to 1 ug RNA. Across 54 Vbeta and 13 Jbeta, TCR beta CDR3 was amplified with immunoSEQ multiplex PCR. TCRdb reprocessed the immunoSEQ multiplex PCR reads via MiXCR and lists one record per CDR3 protein. The data contain approximately 150,000 distinct CDR3 sequences, around 95% of them singletons. The sequence derives from a human donor with multiple sclerosis. Sample: CD4+ T cells from PBMCs.

CDR3 nucleotide sequence: TGCAGCGGCAATGAGCAGTTCTTC. Protein: CSGNEQFF. The gene calls are TRBV20-1 and TRBJ2-1; the D is unclear. In germline, CDR1 is DFQATT, CDR2 SNEGSKA (reference sequence). The CDR3 sequence is 8 residues long.